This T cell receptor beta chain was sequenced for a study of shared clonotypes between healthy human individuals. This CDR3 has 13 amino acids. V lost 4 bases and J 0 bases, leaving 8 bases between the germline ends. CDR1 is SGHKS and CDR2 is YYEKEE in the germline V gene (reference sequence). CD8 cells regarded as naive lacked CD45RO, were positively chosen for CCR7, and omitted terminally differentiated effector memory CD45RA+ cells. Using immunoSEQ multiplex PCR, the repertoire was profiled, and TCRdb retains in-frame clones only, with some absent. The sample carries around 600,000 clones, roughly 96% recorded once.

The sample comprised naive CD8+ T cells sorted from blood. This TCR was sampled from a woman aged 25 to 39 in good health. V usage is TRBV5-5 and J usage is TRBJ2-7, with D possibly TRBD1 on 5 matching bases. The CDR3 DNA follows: TGTGCCAGCAGCGCGGACATCTCCTACGAGCAGTACTTC. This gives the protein CASSADISYEQYF.